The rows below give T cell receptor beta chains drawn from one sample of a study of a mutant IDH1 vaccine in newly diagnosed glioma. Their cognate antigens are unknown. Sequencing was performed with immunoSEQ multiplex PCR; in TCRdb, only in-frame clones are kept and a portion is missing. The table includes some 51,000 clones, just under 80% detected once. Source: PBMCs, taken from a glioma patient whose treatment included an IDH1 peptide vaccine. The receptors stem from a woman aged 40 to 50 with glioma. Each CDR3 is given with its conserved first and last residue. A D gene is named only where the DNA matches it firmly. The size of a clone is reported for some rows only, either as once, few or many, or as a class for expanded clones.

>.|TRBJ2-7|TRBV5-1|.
TGCGCCAGCAGCTACCCGGGACGGTACGAGCAGTACTTC
CASSYPGRYEQYF
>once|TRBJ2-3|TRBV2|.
TGTGCCAATACCCCCCGGGACACGCCCACAGATACGCAGTATTTT
CANTPRDTPTDTQYF
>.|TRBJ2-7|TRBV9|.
TGTGCCAGCAGCCGGACAGAGGGGGAGCAGTACTTC
CASSRTEGEQYF
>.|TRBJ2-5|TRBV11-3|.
TGTGCCAGCAGCTTAGGGGATGTGAGGATGGGGGAGACCCAGTACTTC
CASSLGDVRMGETQYF
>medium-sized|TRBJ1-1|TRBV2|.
TGTGCCAGCAGTGAGACCGACAAATTGGGGGTTGAAGCTTTCTTT
CASSETDKLGVEAFF
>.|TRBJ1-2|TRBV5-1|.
TGCGCCAGCAGCTTGGGGGACCGATCCTATGGCTACACCTTC
CASSLGDRSYGYTF
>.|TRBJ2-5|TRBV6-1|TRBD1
TGTGCCAGCAGTGAGACCGCACGGGACAGGGTGGGAGAGACCCAGTACTTC
CASSETARDRVGETQYF
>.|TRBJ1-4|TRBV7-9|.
TGTGCCAGCAGCTTCCCGAGCACAACTAATGAAAAACTGTTTTTT
CASSFPSTTNEKLFF
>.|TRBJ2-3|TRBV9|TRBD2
TGTGCCAGCAACCCATCGGCTAGCGGTAGCACAGATACGCAGTATTTT
CASNPSASGSTDTQYF
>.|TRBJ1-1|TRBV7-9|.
TGTGCCAGCAGCTATGGCCCCCGGGAGGGCACTGAAGCTTTCTTT
CASSYGPREGTEAFF
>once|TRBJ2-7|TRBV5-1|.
TGCGCCAGCAGGAGGAGCAGGGGGGCCTTTCTTTACGAGCAGTACTTC
CASRRSRGAFLYEQYF
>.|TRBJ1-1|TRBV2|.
TGTGCCATCTGGGACCTTTTGAACACTGAAGCTTTCTTT
CAIWDLLNTEAFF
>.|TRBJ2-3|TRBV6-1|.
TGTGCCAGCAGTGAACTGAAGATGGGGCAGTATTTT
CASSELKMGQYF
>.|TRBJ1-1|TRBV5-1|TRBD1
TGCGCCAGCAGCACTCGGACAGGGGGGAGCACTGAAGCTTTCTTT
CASSTRTGGSTEAFF
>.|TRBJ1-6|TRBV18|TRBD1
TGTGCCAGCTCTCCGGACAGGGGCGATTATTCACCCCTCCACTTT
CASSPDRGDYSPLHF
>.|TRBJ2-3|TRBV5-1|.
TGCGCCAGCAGCTTGGGGCCGGGCAGGCCTTCGATGGATACGCAGTATTTT
CASSLGPGRPSMDTQYF
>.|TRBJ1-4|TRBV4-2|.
TGTGCCAGCAGCCAGGATGGTGCCCTACTGTTTTTT
CASSQDGALLFF
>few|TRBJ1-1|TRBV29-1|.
TGCAGCGGGATTATGAACACTGAAGCTTTCTTT
CSGIMNTEAFF
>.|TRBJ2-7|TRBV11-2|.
TGTGCCAGCAGCCCCCTCGACGGATCCTACGAGCAGTACTTC
CASSPLDGSYEQYF
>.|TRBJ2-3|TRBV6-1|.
TGTGCCAGCAGTGAAGCTGGCCAGTCCACAGATACGCAGTATTTT
CASSEAGQSTDTQYF
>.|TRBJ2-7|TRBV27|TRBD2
TGTGCCAGCAGTTTAGACGGACTAGCGGGGGCCCTACCCTACGAGCAGTACTTC
CASSLDGLAGALPYEQYF
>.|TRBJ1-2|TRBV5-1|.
TGCGCCAGCAGCTTGGGAGGGGATCTCCCTTATGGCTACACCTTC
CASSLGGDLPYGYTF
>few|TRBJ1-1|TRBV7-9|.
TGTGCCAGCAGCTTAGAAGGGGGCACTGAAGCTTTCTTT
CASSLEGGTEAFF
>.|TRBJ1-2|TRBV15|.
TGTGCCACCAGCAGAGATCAACGGGGGAGGGAGGGCTATGGCTACACCTTC
CATSRDQRGREGYGYTF
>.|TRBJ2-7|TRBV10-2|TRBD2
TGCGCCAGCAGCTTCGGGCCCGGGAGGGCGGGCGAGCAGTACTTC
CASSFGPGRAGEQYF
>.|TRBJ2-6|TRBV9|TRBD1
TGTGCCAGCAGCGTCCAGGGGGTCGTGATCTCTGGGGCCAACGTCCTGACTTTC
CASSVQGVVISGANVLTF
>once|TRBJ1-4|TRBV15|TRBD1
TGTGCCACCAGCCCCCATCCCGGGACAGGGGGCCGTGAAAAACTGTTTTTT
CATSPHPGTGGREKLFF
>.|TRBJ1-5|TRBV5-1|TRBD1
TGCGCCAGCAGCCCGGGACAGGGGATGTTTAACAATCAGCCCCAGCATTTT
CASSPGQGMFNNQPQHF
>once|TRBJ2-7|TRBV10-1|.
TGCGCCAGCAGGACCACCTACGAGCAGTACTTC
CASRTTYEQYF
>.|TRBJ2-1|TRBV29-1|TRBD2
TGCAGCGTTGGCAGGCGGGGGGGCAATGAGCAGTTCTTC
CSVGRRGGNEQFF
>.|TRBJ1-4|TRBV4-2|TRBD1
TGTGCCAGCAGCCAGGTACAGGGACAGGCTAATGAAAAACTGTTTTTT
CASSQVQGQANEKLFF